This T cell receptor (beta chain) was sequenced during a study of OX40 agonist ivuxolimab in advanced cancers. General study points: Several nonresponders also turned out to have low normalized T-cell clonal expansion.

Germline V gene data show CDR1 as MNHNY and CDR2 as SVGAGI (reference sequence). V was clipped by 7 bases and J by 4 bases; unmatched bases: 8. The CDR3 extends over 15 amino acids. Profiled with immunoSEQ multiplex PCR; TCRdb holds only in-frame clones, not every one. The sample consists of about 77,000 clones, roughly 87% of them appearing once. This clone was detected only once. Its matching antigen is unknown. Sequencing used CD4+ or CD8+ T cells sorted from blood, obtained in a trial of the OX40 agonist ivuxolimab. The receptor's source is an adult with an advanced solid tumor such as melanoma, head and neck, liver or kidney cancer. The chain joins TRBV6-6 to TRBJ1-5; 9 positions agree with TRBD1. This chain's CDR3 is CASIQDRGGNQPQHF. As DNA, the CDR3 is TGTGCCAGCATTCAGGACAGGGGAGGAAATCAGCCCCAGCATTTT.